This is a list of T cell receptor beta chains from one sample in a study of CD8 T cells in Susac syndrome. TCRdb used MiXCR to reprocess the immunoSEQ multiplex PCR reads, holding one entry per CDR3 protein. The repertoire consists of 250,000 to 300,000 distinct CDR3 sequences, with about 85% occurring once and the leading ten covering over 0.1%. The specimen sequenced was CD8+ T cells from PBMCs. All receptors come from a human donor with multiple sclerosis. Each CDR3 is given with its conserved first and last residue. The order of the fields is clone size, D gene, V gene, J gene, CDR3 DNA, CDR3 protein. The D gene is left open where the match is weak. Not all rows give a size; the values are once, few, many and, for expanded clones, a class.

>NA|NA|TRBV19|TRBJ1-1
TGTGCCAGTAAGGGGAACACTGAAGCTTTCTTT
CASKGNTEAFF
>NA|NA|TRBV9|TRBJ2-1
TGTGCCAGCAGCCAAACAACTAGATACATCAATGAGCAGTTCTTC
CASSQTTRYINEQFF
>once|NA|TRBV28|TRBJ1-5
TGTGCCAGCAGGAGACCCCCCGGGGCTTATAGCAATCAGCCCCAGCATTTT
CASRRPPGAYSNQPQHF
>NA|TRBD2|TRBV27|TRBJ2-1
TGTGCCAGTCAGATAGCGGGAGCCTCCTACAATGAGCAGTTCTTC
CASQIAGASYNEQFF
>once|NA|TRBV20-1|TRBJ2-1
TGCAGTGCTAGAGATGGGCTAGGGAAGCAGTTCTTC
CSARDGLGKQFF
>NA|TRBD2|TRBV29-1|TRBJ2-5
TGCAGCACACGCGCGGGAGACTTGGTGGAGACCCAGTACTTC
CSTRAGDLVETQYF
>NA|TRBD2|TRBV5-1|TRBJ2-4
TGCGCCAGCAGCGGGGCTAGCGGGAGAGTAGGGAACATTCAGTACTTC
CASSGASGRVGNIQYF
>NA|TRBD1|TRBV25-1|TRBJ1-2
TGTGCCAGCAGTTCCCGGGACAGGGTCTATGGCTACACCTTC
CASSSRDRVYGYTF
>once|NA|TRBV6-1|TRBJ1-5
TGTGCCAGCAGTGGGTTACAGAGCAATCAGCCCCAGCATTTT
CASSGLQSNQPQHF
>NA|NA|TRBV11-2|TRBJ2-3
TGTGCCAGCAGCCAAACGGGGCGGTGGGATACGCAGTATTTT
CASSQTGRWDTQYF
>NA|TRBD2|TRBV20-1|TRBJ2-1
TGCAGTGCTAGACAGGGACTAGCGGGAGGAATGGGTATTGAGCAGTTCTTC
CSARQGLAGGMGIEQFF
>NA|NA|TRBV21-1|TRBJ1-5
TGTGCCAGCAGCGATGGCACGGGACAGCAAAATCAGCCCCAGCATTTT
CASSDGTGQQNQPQHF
>NA|NA|TRBV10-3|TRBJ2-7
TGTGCCATCAGTGAGCGGAGCGGAGGCGAGCAGTACTTC
CAISERSGGEQYF
>NA|NA|TRBV27|TRBJ2-3
TGTGCCAGCAGTTTATCCAGGCGAGGGGCAGATACGCAGTATTTT
CASSLSRRGADTQYF
>NA|TRBD1|TRBV13|TRBJ2-7
TGTGCCAGCCTTTTCGGGACAGGGACGAACGAGCAGTACTTC
CASLFGTGTNEQYF
>NA|NA|TRBV12-5|TRBJ2-7
TGTGCTAGTGCCCTCCGGGACGGAGCCTACGAGCAGTACTTC
CASALRDGAYEQYF
>NA|NA|TRBV6-5|TRBJ1-4
TGTGCCAGCAGTTACTCGGGCTGGGAAAAACTGTTTTTT
CASSYSGWEKLFF
>NA|NA|TRBV7-9|TRBJ2-2
TGTGCCAGCAGCTCTCCGGGGGCCACCGGGGAGCTGTTTTTT
CASSSPGATGELFF
>NA|TRBD1|TRBV12-3/TRBV12-4|TRBJ2-1
TGTGCCAGCGTTTTCAGGGACAGTGCAACCGGCTACAATGAGCAGTTCTTC
CASVFRDSATGYNEQFF
>NA|TRBD2|TRBV6-5|TRBJ2-7
TGTGCCAGCAGCTATAGCACGGGGGGGTCCTACGAGCAGTACTTC
CASSYSTGGSYEQYF
>NA|TRBD2|TRBV4-2|TRBJ2-3
TGTGCCAGCAGCCAAGAGGCGCGGCGGGAGGGACTTAGGGATACGCAGTATTTT
CASSQEARREGLRDTQYF
>NA|NA|TRBV10-3|TRBJ2-2
TGTGCCATCCCAGGAATGGCAGGCCAATCGAACACCGGGGAGCTGTTTTTT
CAIPGMAGQSNTGELFF
>NA|NA|TRBV10-3|TRBJ2-7
TGTGCCATCAGTGATTGGCAGGGACTGAAAGAGCAGTACTTC
CAISDWQGLKEQYF
>NA|NA|TRBV9|TRBJ1-3
TGTGCCAGCAGCGTATCAGAAAACACCATATATTTT
CASSVSENTIYF
>NA|NA|TRBV6-5|TRBJ2-1
TGTGCCAGCAGTCTAACGGGAGCCCTCTATGAGCAGTTCTTC
CASSLTGALYEQFF
>NA|NA|TRBV29-1|TRBJ2-7
TGCAGCGTTGGAGGGACGAGCTCCTACGAGCAGTACTTC
CSVGGTSSYEQYF
>few|NA|TRBV5-1|TRBJ2-3
TGCGCCAGCAGCTCGTGGTCTGGGGATACGCAGTATTTT
CASSSWSGDTQYF
>NA|NA|TRBV21-1|TRBJ2-3
TGTGCCAGCAGCCCCGGAGGGCGGGAGGCAGATACGCAGTATTTT
CASSPGGREADTQYF
>NA|TRBD2|TRBV28|TRBJ2-7
TGTGCCAGCAGTTCCGGACTAGCCAAGTACGAGCAGTACTTC
CASSSGLAKYEQYF